This T cell receptor (beta chain) was recovered during a study of T cell repertoires in cytomegalovirus infection. TCRdb analysed the reads with MiXCR anew, one entry per CDR3 protein. This repertoire shows 200,000 to 300,000 distinct CDR3 sequences, roughly an eighth found once; its top ten account for around 8.7%. V dropped 6 bases and J dropped 3; count of bases not matched to a gene: 4. CDR1 is SNHLY and CDR2 is FYNNEI in the germline V gene. The CDR3 sequence is 14 residues long. In its sample, this clonotype was seen a few times. J is TRBJ2-7 and V is TRBV2, with 11 bases aligning to TRBD2. The sequenced sample was PBMCs. The clonotype was recovered from a human donor in good health (CMV status not recorded). Some clones in this sample may be carry-over from other donors' samples. In DNA, the CDR3 is TGTGCCAGCAGGAAGGGACTAGCGGACTACGAGCAGTACTTC. Translation gives CASRKGLADYEQYF.